The source of this TCR beta chain is a study of OX40 agonist ivuxolimab in advanced cancers. For the study at large: Hepatocellular carcinoma, melanoma, renal cell or head and neck cancer affected the dose-escalation patients. One hepatocellular carcinoma and a couple of cutaneous melanoma patients partially responded. Study observations and caveats: Nonresponders included some who also had low normalized T-cell clonal expansion.

Note on this clone: Its antigen is unknown.

Trimming removed 3 bases from V and 5 bases from J; junction bases left unmatched: 6. Per germline, CDR1 ENHRY and CDR2 SYGVKD. The CDR3 consists of 16 residues. Sequencing was performed with immunoSEQ multiplex PCR; in TCRdb, only in-frame clones are kept and a portion is missing. The sample records tens of thousands of clones, around 85% being singletons. The origin of this receptor is an adult with an advanced solid tumor such as melanoma, head and neck, liver or kidney cancer. Source: CD4+ or CD8+ T cells sorted from blood, taken in a trial of the OX40 agonist ivuxolimab. This chain connects TRBV10-3 to TRBJ1-5; 11 bases line up with TRBD1. The CDR3, as DNA: TGTGCCATCAGTGAAAATCCGGGACAGGGGGATCAGCCCCAGCATTTT. The encoded protein is CAISENPGQGDQPQHF.